This TCR beta chain was documented in a study of blood T cell repertoires in COVID-19. Study as a whole: Acute and convalescent COVID-19 specimens originated in the United States, Italy and Spain. Nucleic acid was either cDNA or gDNA, and it came from T cells, B-cell-depleted T cells, or PBMCs.

The CDR3 has 15 residues. Germline V gives CDR1 SGHAT, CDR2 FQNNGV. V lost 5 bases and J lost 0, with 13 bases in between. Individuals drawn from under 30 US areas were about 18 to 95 years old. For recovered donors of Cohort 3, there were two negative PCRs, clearance, or symptom resolution. The data were produced by immunoSEQ multiplex PCR, yet TCRdb's version contains in-frame clones alone and is incomplete. The table has about 200,000 clones, approximately 82% seen once. Sequences were obtained from PBMCs or T cells enriched from blood (not recorded which). The chain recombines TRBV11-2 with TRBJ1-1; D call uncertain. The TCR sequence derives from a man aged 40-49 years who had recovered from COVID-19. CDR3 in amino acids: CASSPNPTVNTEAFF. CDR3 bases: TGTGCCAGCAGCCCAAACCCCACAGTGAACACTGAAGCTTTCTTT.